The clone carrying this T cell receptor (beta chain) appeared a single time. The entry originates in a study of blood T cell repertoires in COVID-19. Across the study: Acute-phase and convalescent COVID-19 samples originated in the United States, Italy and Spain. T cells, B-cell-depleted T cells, or PBMCs provided the cDNA or gDNA that served as material.

Authors' analysis steps: From reference gene primer amplification, estimates of nucleated cell counts were derived. Here immunoSEQ multiplex PCR was the method, and the copy in TCRdb shows in-frame clones only, minus some. V and J calls and clone size are copied from that table; D and trimming were computed from the DNA. Among 270,000 or so clones listed, roughly 89% were seen once. CDR3 size: 15 residues. Germline CDR1 and CDR2: MDHEN and SYDVKM. V was clipped by 3 bases and J by 3 bases, with 13 bases between them. The TCR was taken from a woman younger than 45 with active or convalescent COVID-19. Sequencing was done on a sample of peripheral blood. The chain is built from TRBV28 and TRBJ2-3, with D perhaps matching TRBD2 (5 bases). The CDR3, as DNA: TGTGCCAGCAGTTTGGGTTCTCGGGGAACAGATACGCAGTATTTT. Its translation is CASSLGSRGTDTQYF.